These T cell receptor beta chains were read from a single sample in a study of neoadjuvant anti-PD-1 for oral cavity cancer. Assay used: immunoSEQ multiplex PCR; TCRdb lists only in-frame clones, some missing. The sample has approximately 45,000 clones, 65% to 85% seen once. The source material was PBMCs, sampled after nivolumab (anti-PD-1) treatment. Receptor source: a person between 35 and 79 years old with oral cavity squamous cell carcinoma. CDR3s include the opening cysteine and the closing phenylalanine or tryptophan. Fields, in order: CDR3 length, J gene, V gene, D gene, clone size, CDR3 DNA, CDR3 protein. The D gene is left open where the match is weak. A row's size may be missing; if present it is once, few, many or a size class.

CDR3 length: 16
J gene: TRBJ2-1
V gene: TRBV30
D gene: TRBD2
clone size: NA
CDR3 DNA: TGTGCCTGGAGTGTACTAGCGGGAGTAACCTACAATGAGCAGTTCTTC
CDR3 protein: CAWSVLAGVTYNEQFF

CDR3 length: 14
J gene: TRBJ2-3
V gene: TRBV5-1
D gene: NA
clone size: NA
CDR3 DNA: TGCGCCAGCCTGGAGGGGGGCAGGACAGATACGCAGTATTTT
CDR3 protein: CASLEGGRTDTQYF

CDR3 length: 16
J gene: TRBJ2-7
V gene: TRBV5-4
D gene: TRBD1
clone size: NA
CDR3 DNA: TGTGCCAGCAGCTTAAGGGGGGGGACAGGGTCCTACGAGCAGTACTTC
CDR3 protein: CASSLRGGTGSYEQYF

CDR3 length: 13
J gene: TRBJ1-1
V gene: TRBV4-2
D gene: TRBD1
clone size: NA
CDR3 DNA: TGTGCCAGCAGAATGACAGGGAGGACTGAAGCTTTCTTT
CDR3 protein: CASRMTGRTEAFF

CDR3 length: 18
J gene: TRBJ1-1
V gene: TRBV9
D gene: TRBD1
clone size: medium-sized
CDR3 DNA: TGTGCCAGCAGCGTAGCTACGGGACAGGGAATTCTGAACACTGAAGCTTTCTTT
CDR3 protein: CASSVATGQGILNTEAFF

CDR3 length: 12
J gene: TRBJ1-2
V gene: TRBV28
D gene: TRBD1
clone size: NA
CDR3 DNA: TGTGCCACTATGACAGGGAACTATGGCTACACCTTC
CDR3 protein: CATMTGNYGYTF

CDR3 length: 14
J gene: TRBJ1-6
V gene: TRBV5-4
D gene: NA
clone size: few
CDR3 DNA: TGTGCCAGCAGCTCGGGGGACTATAATTCACCCCTCCACTTT
CDR3 protein: CASSSGDYNSPLHF

CDR3 length: 15
J gene: TRBJ1-4
V gene: TRBV2
D gene: TRBD1
clone size: NA
CDR3 DNA: TGTGCCAGCACGTCCGGGACAGGGCTTCGAGAAAAACTGTTTTTT
CDR3 protein: CASTSGTGLREKLFF

CDR3 length: 15
J gene: TRBJ2-5
V gene: TRBV9
D gene: TRBD1
clone size: NA
CDR3 DNA: TGTGCCAGCAGCCTCCTGGACAGGGCGCAAGAGACCCAGTACTTC
CDR3 protein: CASSLLDRAQETQYF

CDR3 length: 13
J gene: TRBJ2-7
V gene: TRBV29-1
D gene: TRBD1
clone size: NA
CDR3 DNA: TGCAGCGTTGAAAAAGACAGGGGCTACGAGCAGTACTTC
CDR3 protein: CSVEKDRGYEQYF

CDR3 length: 16
J gene: TRBJ2-2
V gene: TRBV5-6
D gene: NA
clone size: NA
CDR3 DNA: TGTGCCAGCAGCTTGGCCGGGGTAGCGGACACCGGGGAGCTGTTTTTT
CDR3 protein: CASSLAGVADTGELFF

CDR3 length: 13
J gene: TRBJ2-7
V gene: TRBV29-1
D gene: TRBD1
clone size: NA
CDR3 DNA: TGCAGCGTTCGTCCGGGACAGGGTTATGAGCAGTACTTC
CDR3 protein: CSVRPGQGYEQYF

CDR3 length: 14
J gene: TRBJ2-7
V gene: TRBV5-6
D gene: NA
clone size: NA
CDR3 DNA: TGTGCCAGCAGCTTAGGGCAGCTCACCTACGAGCAGTACTTC
CDR3 protein: CASSLGQLTYEQYF

CDR3 length: 14
J gene: TRBJ2-7
V gene: TRBV2
D gene: NA
clone size: few
CDR3 DNA: TGTGCCAGCAGTTCCGGGCCCCCCTCCTACGAGCAGTACTTC
CDR3 protein: CASSSGPPSYEQYF

CDR3 length: 15
J gene: TRBJ2-7
V gene: TRBV14
D gene: NA
clone size: NA
CDR3 DNA: TGTGCCAGCAGCCAAGATCGAGGGAAAGTCTACGAGCAGTACTTC
CDR3 protein: CASSQDRGKVYEQYF

CDR3 length: 13
J gene: TRBJ1-1
V gene: TRBV2
D gene: NA
clone size: NA
CDR3 DNA: TGTGCCAGCAACCAAGGGGCTGATACTGAAGCTTTCTTT
CDR3 protein: CASNQGADTEAFF

CDR3 length: 15
J gene: TRBJ2-5
V gene: TRBV19
D gene: TRBD2
clone size: NA
CDR3 DNA: TGTGCCAGTAGCACCGGGACTAGCAAGGTAGAGACCCAGTACTTC
CDR3 protein: CASSTGTSKVETQYF

CDR3 length: 14
J gene: TRBJ1-2
V gene: TRBV6-5
D gene: NA
clone size: NA
CDR3 DNA: TGTGCCAGCAGTTACGAAGGCGGGGGAGATGGCTACACCTTC
CDR3 protein: CASSYEGGGDGYTF

CDR3 length: 15
J gene: TRBJ2-1
V gene: TRBV9
D gene: TRBD1
clone size: NA
CDR3 DNA: TGTGCCAGCAGCGTAGCGGACAGGGTCTACAATGAGCAGTTCTTC
CDR3 protein: CASSVADRVYNEQFF

CDR3 length: 14
J gene: TRBJ2-3
V gene: TRBV7-9
D gene: NA
clone size: NA
CDR3 DNA: TGTGCCAGCAGCCGAGCCGACACTACAGATACGCAGTATTTT
CDR3 protein: CASSRADTTDTQYF

CDR3 length: 12
J gene: TRBJ1-6
V gene: TRBV30
D gene: NA
clone size: NA
CDR3 DNA: TGTGCTAGGGGACAAGGAGATTCACCCCTCCACTTT
CDR3 protein: CARGQGDSPLHF

CDR3 length: 13
J gene: TRBJ2-1
V gene: TRBV5-1
D gene: NA
clone size: NA
CDR3 DNA: TGCGCCAGCAGCCTCGGCAAGGCAGGAGAGCAGTTCTTC
CDR3 protein: CASSLGKAGEQFF

CDR3 length: 14
J gene: TRBJ1-5
V gene: TRBV2
D gene: NA
clone size: NA
CDR3 DNA: TGTGCCAGCAGCCGGGACGGTAGCAATCAGCCCCAGCATTTT
CDR3 protein: CASSRDGSNQPQHF

CDR3 length: 14
J gene: TRBJ2-2
V gene: TRBV7-2
D gene: NA
clone size: few
CDR3 DNA: TGTGCCTCAACCCCAGCCTTCTGGGGCGGGGAGCTGTTTTTT
CDR3 protein: CASTPAFWGGELFF

CDR3 length: 13
J gene: TRBJ1-1
V gene: TRBV18
D gene: TRBD1
clone size: NA
CDR3 DNA: TGTGCCAGCATTCAGGGGGCCGATACTGAAGCTTTCTTT
CDR3 protein: CASIQGADTEAFF

CDR3 length: 14
J gene: TRBJ1-1
V gene: TRBV27
D gene: NA
clone size: NA
CDR3 DNA: TGTGCCAGCAGTTTGAAGGGGGGAAACACTGAAGCTTTCTTT
CDR3 protein: CASSLKGGNTEAFF

CDR3 length: 16
J gene: TRBJ1-5
V gene: TRBV2
D gene: NA
clone size: NA
CDR3 DNA: TGTGCCAGCAGTGGGGATCGGACCGTTAGCAATCAGCCCCAGCATTTT
CDR3 protein: CASSGDRTVSNQPQHF

CDR3 length: 15
J gene: TRBJ2-7
V gene: TRBV28
D gene: NA
clone size: NA
CDR3 DNA: TGTGCCAGCAGTGGGGTTAAGACGGAGTCCTACGAGCAGTACTTC
CDR3 protein: CASSGVKTESYEQYF

CDR3 length: 17
J gene: TRBJ2-1
V gene: TRBV7-8
D gene: NA
clone size: NA
CDR3 DNA: TGTGCCAGCAGCTTAGTCTGGCTGGACAGACTCCACAATGAGCAGTTCTTC
CDR3 protein: CASSLVWLDRLHNEQFF

CDR3 length: 15
J gene: TRBJ1-2
V gene: TRBV14
D gene: TRBD1
clone size: NA
CDR3 DNA: TGTGCCAGCAGCCAAGCCATGACAGGGGGCTATGGCTACACCTTC
CDR3 protein: CASSQAMTGGYGYTF

CDR3 length: 12
J gene: TRBJ1-5
V gene: TRBV6-1
D gene: NA
clone size: NA
CDR3 DNA: TGTGCCGTGGCGGATAGCAATCAGCCCCAGCATTTT
CDR3 protein: CAVADSNQPQHF

CDR3 length: 15
J gene: TRBJ2-5
V gene: TRBV7-2
D gene: NA
clone size: NA
CDR3 DNA: TGTGCCAGCAGCTTACACCGCACAGGGAGAGAGACCCAGTACTTC
CDR3 protein: CASSLHRTGRETQYF

CDR3 length: 16
J gene: TRBJ2-7
V gene: TRBV5-6
D gene: TRBD2
clone size: NA
CDR3 DNA: TGTGCCAGCAGCCCCCGGACTAGCGGGAGTATGAACGAGCAGTACTTC
CDR3 protein: CASSPRTSGSMNEQYF

CDR3 length: 14
J gene: TRBJ2-7
V gene: TRBV19
D gene: TRBD1
clone size: few
CDR3 DNA: TGTGCCAGTAGTTCCCGACAGGGGGCCGGCGAGCAGTACTTC
CDR3 protein: CASSSRQGAGEQYF

CDR3 length: 17
J gene: TRBJ2-1
V gene: TRBV19
D gene: NA
clone size: NA
CDR3 DNA: TGTGCCAGTAGTATAGAACCGCCGGGCCTAAACAACAATGAGCAGTTCTTC
CDR3 protein: CASSIEPPGLNNNEQFF

CDR3 length: 16
J gene: TRBJ2-5
V gene: TRBV10-2
D gene: NA
clone size: medium-sized
CDR3 DNA: TGCGCCAGCAGTGAGTCACGTGGGACGGACGGTCGGACCCAGTACTTC
CDR3 protein: CASSESRGTDGRTQYF

CDR3 length: 15
J gene: TRBJ2-3
V gene: TRBV10-1
D gene: NA
clone size: NA
CDR3 DNA: TGCGCCAGCAGGGCTGACCTAGCATCCCCAGATACGCAGTATTTT
CDR3 protein: CASRADLASPDTQYF

CDR3 length: 15
J gene: TRBJ2-1
V gene: TRBV5-1
D gene: TRBD2
clone size: NA
CDR3 DNA: TGCGCCAGCAGCCAACTAGCGGGAAAGGGCTATGAGCAGTTCTTC
CDR3 protein: CASSQLAGKGYEQFF

CDR3 length: 15
J gene: TRBJ2-1
V gene: TRBV27
D gene: NA
clone size: few
CDR3 DNA: TGTGCCAGCAGTTTAACAGTAGCACCTTACAATGAGCAGTTCTTC
CDR3 protein: CASSLTVAPYNEQFF

CDR3 length: 12
J gene: TRBJ2-7
V gene: TRBV19
D gene: NA
clone size: NA
CDR3 DNA: TGTGCCAGTTCCGACAGAGACTACGAGCAGTACTTC
CDR3 protein: CASSDRDYEQYF

CDR3 length: 15
J gene: TRBJ2-5
V gene: TRBV11-2
D gene: NA
clone size: once
CDR3 DNA: TGTGCCAGCAGCTACGGGGGTGGCGGAGAAGAGACCCAGTACTTC
CDR3 protein: CASSYGGGGEETQYF

CDR3 length: 15
J gene: TRBJ2-7
V gene: TRBV12-5
D gene: NA
clone size: NA
CDR3 DNA: TGTGCTAGTGGTTTGGTGGGGGGAGACATCTACGAGCAGTACTTC
CDR3 protein: CASGLVGGDIYEQYF

CDR3 length: 15
J gene: TRBJ2-3
V gene: TRBV5-1
D gene: NA
clone size: NA
CDR3 DNA: TGCGCCAGCAGCTTGCAGGGGCCTAGCACAGATACGCAGTATTTT
CDR3 protein: CASSLQGPSTDTQYF

CDR3 length: 15
J gene: TRBJ2-5
V gene: TRBV7-7
D gene: NA
clone size: once
CDR3 DNA: TGTGCTAGCAGCTTAATGAGGGGGGGAACAGAGACCCAGTACTTC
CDR3 protein: CASSLMRGGTETQYF

CDR3 length: 13
J gene: TRBJ2-2
V gene: TRBV9
D gene: NA
clone size: NA
CDR3 DNA: TGTGCCAGCAGCGTAGAACGGACCGGGGAGCTGTTTTTT
CDR3 protein: CASSVERTGELFF

CDR3 length: 13
J gene: TRBJ2-1
V gene: TRBV7-2
D gene: NA
clone size: NA
CDR3 DNA: TGTGCCAGCAGCCCCCTGGGGGTCAATGAGCAGTTCTTC
CDR3 protein: CASSPLGVNEQFF

CDR3 length: 15
J gene: TRBJ1-1
V gene: TRBV28
D gene: NA
clone size: NA
CDR3 DNA: TGTGCCAGCAGTTTATATGGGGGACCTGACACTGAAGCTTTCTTT
CDR3 protein: CASSLYGGPDTEAFF

CDR3 length: 13
J gene: TRBJ1-1
V gene: TRBV10-3
D gene: NA
clone size: NA
CDR3 DNA: TGTGCCATCAATCCGGGCCCGAACACTGAAGCTTTCTTT
CDR3 protein: CAINPGPNTEAFF

CDR3 length: 15
J gene: TRBJ1-2
V gene: TRBV6-1
D gene: TRBD1
clone size: few
CDR3 DNA: TGTGCCAGCAAGGACAGGGGGGAAGGAGGCTATGGCTACACCTTC
CDR3 protein: CASKDRGEGGYGYTF